This T cell receptor (beta chain) was identified in a study of patients and donors after allogeneic stem cell transplantation. TCRdb passed the RT-PCR reads through MiXCR, listing each CDR3 protein once. The table has some 92,000 distinct CDR3 sequences, about 48% seen once; the top ten hold 60% to 65%. The origin of this receptor is a human donor who was either an allogeneic HSCT recipient or a stem cell or donor lymphocyte infusion donor (not recorded which). It is not recorded whose cells these are; they may come from a transplant donor. Material for sequencing was blood, either unsorted or a sorted T cell fraction (not recorded which).

The CDR3 here is CASSFWAGSQPQHF. The DNA for the CDR3 is TGTGCCAGCAGCTTCTGGGCCGGGAGTCAGCCCCAGCATTTT. The genes are TRBV7-2 and TRBJ1-5; D gene unclear. CDR1 is SGHTA, CDR2 FQGNSA, per germline. The CDR3 totals 14 residues. V lost 3 bases and J 6 bases, leaving 12 bases between the germline ends. The variable domain in full, completed from reference TRBV7-2 and TRBJ1-5, reads GAGVSQSPSNKVTEKGKDVELRCDPISGHTALYWYRQSLGQGLEFLIYFQGNSAPDKSGLPSDRFSAERTGGSVSTLTIQRTQQEDSAVYLCASSFWAGSQPQHFGDGTRLSIL.